This T cell receptor beta chain was captured by sequencing in a study of chemoradiotherapy in HPV16-positive cancers. Study-wide findings and caveats: Non-HPV-specific T cells did not expand in tumors during treatment, whereas candidate HPV-specific clones and E7-related motifs did. Functional assays defining HPV-specific T cells used only a couple of HPV16-positive patients. For HPV16-positive patients, expanding HPV-responsive T cells associated with longer recurrence-free survival.

This clone was detected only once. Its cognate antigen is unknown. Sequenced by immunoSEQ multiplex PCR; TCRdb stores in-frame clones only, minus some. The data contain 25,000 to 40,000 clones, 88% of them singletons. Repertoires were sampled repeatedly during chemoradiotherapy. This specimen consisted of blood, obtained from a patient who underwent chemoradiotherapy. The sequence was collected from a human donor with HPV-associated anogenital cancer.

DNA for the CDR3: TGCAGCGTAACTAGCGGGAGCGATGAGCAGTTCTTC. This sequence encodes CSVTSGSDEQFF. The chain employs TRBV29-1 and TRBJ2-1; TRBD2 aligns across 11 bases. The CDR3 runs to 12 residues. Germline CDR1 SQVTM, CDR2 ANQGSEA. V shed 6 bases, J shed 8 bases, and the junction held 3 bases outside the gene matches.